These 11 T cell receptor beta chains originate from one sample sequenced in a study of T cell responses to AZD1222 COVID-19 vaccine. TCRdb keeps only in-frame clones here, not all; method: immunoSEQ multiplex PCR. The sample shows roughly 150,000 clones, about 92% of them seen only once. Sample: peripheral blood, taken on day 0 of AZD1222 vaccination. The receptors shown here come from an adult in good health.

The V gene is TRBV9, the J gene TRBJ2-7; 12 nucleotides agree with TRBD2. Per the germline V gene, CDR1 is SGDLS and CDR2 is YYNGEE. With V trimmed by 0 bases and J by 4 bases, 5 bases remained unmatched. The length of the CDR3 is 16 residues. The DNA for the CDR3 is TGTGCCAGCAGCGTAGAGCCTAGCGGGAGGGTTTACGAGCAGTACTTC. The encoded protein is CASSVEPSGRVYEQYF.

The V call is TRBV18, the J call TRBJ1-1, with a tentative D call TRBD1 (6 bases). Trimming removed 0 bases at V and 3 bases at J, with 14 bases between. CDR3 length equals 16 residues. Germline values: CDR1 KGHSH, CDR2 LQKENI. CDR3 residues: CASSPPNRVGDTEAFF. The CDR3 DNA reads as TGTGCCAGCTCACCACCGAACAGGGTAGGGGACACTGAAGCTTTCTTT.

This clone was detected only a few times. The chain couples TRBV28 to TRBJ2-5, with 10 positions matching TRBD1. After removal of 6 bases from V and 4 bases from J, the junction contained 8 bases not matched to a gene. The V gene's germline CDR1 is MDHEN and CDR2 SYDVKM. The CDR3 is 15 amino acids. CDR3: CASSSDRGRRETQYF. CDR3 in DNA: TGTGCCAGCAGCTCCGACAGGGGGCGTAGAGAGACCCAGTACTTC.

The CDR3 sequence is CASQFLGDTEAFF. The CDR3 DNA sequence: TGTGCCAGTCAATTTTTAGGGGACACTGAAGCTTTCTTT. The rearrangement links TRBV19 to TRBJ1-1, with a possible D match to TRBD1 (5 bases). Germline loops: CDR1 LNHDA, CDR2 SQIVND (reference sequence). The CDR3 is made up of 13 amino acids. Between the trimmed V and J ends, which lost 8 bases and 3 bases, there was a span of 13 bases.

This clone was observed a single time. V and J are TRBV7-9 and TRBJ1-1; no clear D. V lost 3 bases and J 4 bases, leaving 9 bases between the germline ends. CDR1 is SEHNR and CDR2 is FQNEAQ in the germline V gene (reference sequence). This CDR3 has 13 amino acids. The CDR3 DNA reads TGTGCCAGCAGCTTCGGTGGGTTCACTGAAGCTTTCTTT. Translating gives CASSFGGFTEAFF. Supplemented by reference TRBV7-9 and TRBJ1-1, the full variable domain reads DTGVSQNPRHKITKRGQNVTFRCDPISEHNRLYWYRQTLGQGPEFLTYFQNEAQLEKSRLLSDRFSAERPKGSFSTLEIQRTEQGDSAMYLCASSFGGFTEAFFGQGTRLTVV.

This chain's CDR3 is CASSLGAADQETQYF. The CDR3 region has the DNA TGCGCCAGCAGCTTGGGAGCGGCAGACCAAGAGACCCAGTACTTC. V and J are TRBV5-1 and TRBJ2-5; TRBD2 is a possible D gene (5 bases). The ends were cut back, 0 bases at V and 0 bases at J, with 9 bases in the middle. CDR3 size: 15 residues. Germline CDR1 is SGHRS and CDR2 is YFSETQ.

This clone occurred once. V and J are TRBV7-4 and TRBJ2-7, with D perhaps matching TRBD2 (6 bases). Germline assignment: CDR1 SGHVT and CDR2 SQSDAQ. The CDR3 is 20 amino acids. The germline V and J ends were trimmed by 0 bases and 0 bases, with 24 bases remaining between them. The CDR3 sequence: CASSLAPRGGGVSLSYEQYF. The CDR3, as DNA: TGTGCCAGCAGCTTAGCGCCTCGGGGTGGCGGGGTCTCCCTCTCCTACGAGCAGTACTTC.

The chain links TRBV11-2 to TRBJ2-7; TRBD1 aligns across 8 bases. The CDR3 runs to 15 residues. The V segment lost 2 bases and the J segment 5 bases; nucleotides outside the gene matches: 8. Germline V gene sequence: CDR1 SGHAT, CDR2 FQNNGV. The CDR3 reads CASSLTWDRRNEQYF. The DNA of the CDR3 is TGTGCCAGCAGCTTAACGTGGGACAGGCGGAACGAGCAGTACTTC.

The CDR3 DNA follows: TGTGCCAGCAGCGTAGATGGGGGCATGAACACTGAAGCTTTCTTT. Translated, it gives CASSVDGGMNTEAFF. This sequence joins TRBV9 and TRBJ1-1; D possibly corresponds to TRBD1 (6 bases). The V end was cut by 0 bases, the J end by 0 bases, with 9 bases between. CDR3 size: 15 residues. The germline CDR1 and CDR2 sequences are SGDLS and YYNGEE.

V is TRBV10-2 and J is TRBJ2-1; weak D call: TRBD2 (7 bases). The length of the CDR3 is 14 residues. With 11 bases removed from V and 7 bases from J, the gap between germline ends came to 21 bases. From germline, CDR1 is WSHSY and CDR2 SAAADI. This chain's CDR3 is CAALGAGAGNEQFF. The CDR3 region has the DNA TGCGCCGCGCTCGGTGCGGGGGCCGGGAATGAGCAGTTCTTC.

CDR3 loop: CASSWQGLAGDEQYF. The CDR3 DNA reads TGTGCCAGTAGTTGGCAGGGACTAGCGGGTGACGAGCAGTACTTC. The chain employs TRBV19 and TRBJ2-7; 12 bases agree with TRBD2. CDR1 is LNHDA, CDR2 SQIVND, per germline (reference sequence). This CDR3 comprises 15 residues. V shed 5 bases and J 5 bases; nucleotides not matched to a gene: 7.